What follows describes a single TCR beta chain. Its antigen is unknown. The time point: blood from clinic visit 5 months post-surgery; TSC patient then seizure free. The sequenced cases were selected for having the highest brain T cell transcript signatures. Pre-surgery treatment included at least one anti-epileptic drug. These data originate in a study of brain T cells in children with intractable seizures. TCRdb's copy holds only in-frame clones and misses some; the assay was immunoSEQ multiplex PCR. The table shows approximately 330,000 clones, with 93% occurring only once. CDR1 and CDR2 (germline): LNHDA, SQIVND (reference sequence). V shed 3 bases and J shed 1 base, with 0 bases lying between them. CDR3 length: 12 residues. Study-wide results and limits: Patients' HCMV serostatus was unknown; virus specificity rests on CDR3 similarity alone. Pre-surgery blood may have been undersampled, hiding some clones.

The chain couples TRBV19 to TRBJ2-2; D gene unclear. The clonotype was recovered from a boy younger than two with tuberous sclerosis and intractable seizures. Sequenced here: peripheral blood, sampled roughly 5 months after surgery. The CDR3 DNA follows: TGTGCCAGTAGTATGAACACCGGGGAGCTGTTTTTT. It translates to CASSMNTGELFF.